Sequencing of this T cell receptor beta chain was carried out in a study of identical twins. Study conclusions and caveats: Twins' surplus sharing was weaker for beta out-of-frame sequences. Alpha sequences out of frame and shared by twins had excess low generation probability.

About this clonotype: What it binds is unknown.

TCRdb re-called the 5' RACE reads through MiXCR, storing one row per CDR3 protein. The sample lists roughly 190,000 distinct CDR3 sequences, 15% occurring once. This sample was shared with a second study, whose subject was T cells expressing NK-cell markers. That work contributes: The authors sequenced eight donors, of whom seven were HCMV-seropositive and one was seronegative. Roughly 1.0-8% of CD8+ T cells in about six donors belonged to dominant NKG2C+ clonotypes.

This receptor was obtained from a woman aged 18-29 years in good health. Sequencing used CD8+ T cells sorted from blood.

CDR3 sequence: CASSWQGDTQYF. The CDR3 nucleotides read TGTGCCAGCAGTTGGCAGGGGGATACGCAGTATTTT. The V and J genes are TRBV12-3 or TRBV12-4 and TRBJ2-3; TRBD1 might be the D (6 bases). V lost 4 bases, J lost 6 bases, and 8 bases lay in between. The length of the CDR3 is 12 residues.